The sequence of this T cell receptor beta chain was determined in a study of cytomegalovirus exposure and HLA in healthy donors. The PCR made use of 60 Vbeta and 13 Jbeta primers. Only in-frame clones appear in the TCRdb table, and some are missing; sequencing was by immunoSEQ multiplex PCR. The sample includes 120,000 or so clones, 81% seen only once; the top ten take roughly 2%. V lost 5 bases, J lost 0 bases, and 7 bases stayed unmatched. This CDR3 is built from 16 residues. Germline-derived CDR1 and CDR2 are SGHTA and FQGTGA. Sequenced sample: PBMCs. The chain recombines TRBV7-3 with TRBJ2-1, with 7 bases fitting TRBD1. The source is a man between 18 and 35 years old in good health and CMV-seronegative. CDR3 sequence (DNA): TGTGCCAGCAGCCCGACAGGGCAACGCTCCTACAATGAGCAGTTCTTC. Translation gives CASSPTGQRSYNEQFF. Filled out from reference TRBV7-3 and TRBJ2-1, the complete variable domain reads GAGVSQTPSNKVTEKGKYVELRCDPISGHTALYWYRQSLGQGPEFLIYFQGTGAADDSGLPNDRFFAVRPEGSVSTLKIQRTERGDSAVYLCASSPTGQRSYNEQFFGPGTRLTVL.